This entry describes one T cell receptor beta chain. What it recognizes is unknown. The data belong to a study of T cell repertoires in cytomegalovirus infection. Whole-study context: Based on public TCR beta signatures, there were indications of CMV infection and of a matching HLA type.

The study, taken as a whole, reports: The ex vivo response was dominated by HLA-C-restricted CMV-specific TCR beta clonotypes. Cumulative frequency (of public TCR beta family members) identified carriers of CMV plus the relevant HLA.

TCRdb reanalysed the reads using MiXCR and keeps one entry per CDR3 protein. The repertoire consists of approximately 500,000 distinct CDR3 sequences, with 26% occurring once and the leading ten covering about 12%. The CDR3 is 12 amino acids. V lost 8 bases and J lost 8, with 15 bases in between. CDR1 and CDR2 (germline): SNHLY, FYNNEI. The sequencing sample was made of PBMCs. The chain employs TRBV2 and TRBJ1-2; D remains unclear. The receptor was derived from a human donor in good health (CMV status not recorded). Some clones in this sample may be carry-over from other donors' samples. CDR3 residues: CASVSRIRGYTF. The CDR3 DNA follows: TGTGCCAGCGTTTCGAGAATAAGGGGCTACACCTTC. Drawing the rest from reference TRBV2 and TRBJ1-2, the complete variable domain is EPEVTQTPSHQVTQMGQEVILRCVPISNHLYFYWYRQILGQKVEFLVSFYNNEISEKSEIFDDQFSVERPDGSNFTLKIRSTKLEDSAMYFCASVSRIRGYTFGSGTRLTVV.